Below are 13 T cell receptor beta chains sequenced from a single sample in a study of CD8 T cells in ankylosing spondylitis. Using its own MiXCR run on the 5' RACE reads, TCRdb lists one record per CDR3 protein. Of 200,000 to 300,000 distinct CDR3 sequences listed, 8.2% are singletons. Sequencing input: blood, either unsorted or a sorted T cell fraction (not recorded which). These receptors all stem from a female donor with ankylosing spondylitis or in good health (not recorded which).

This clonotype has ten or more counts. The gene calls are TRBV11-2 and TRBJ1-1; D unclear. Trimming removed 2 bases at V and 4 bases at J, with 20 bases between. Germline V gene data show CDR1 as SGHAT and CDR2 as FQNNGV. CDR3 length equals 17 residues. The CDR3 reads CASSLIGQRGAGTEAFF. CDR3 nucleotides: TGTGCCAGCAGCTTAATCGGGCAGCGAGGAGCAGGCACTGAAGCTTTCTTT. Based on the CDR3 plus reference TRBV11-2 and TRBJ1-1, the full variable domain is EAGVAQSPRYKIIEKRQSVAFWCNPISGHATLYWYQQILGQGPKLLIQFQNNGVVDDSQLPKDRFSAERLKGVDSTLKIQPAKLEDSAVYLCASSLIGQRGAGTEAFFGQGTRLTVV.

V usage is TRBV18 and J usage is TRBJ2-7; TRBD2 matches at 9 bases. The CDR3 spans 18 residues. Losses at the gene ends were 2 bases for V and 2 bases for J; bases not matched to a gene: 13. CDR1 is KGHSH and CDR2 is LQKENI in the germline V gene. The CDR3 region has the DNA TGTGCCAGCTCACCATTCGGCCCGGGAGCGGGAGGAACCTACGAGCAGTACTTC. Translated: CASSPFGPGAGGTYEQYF. The entire variable domain, with the rest obtained from reference TRBV18 and TRBJ2-7, is as follows: NAGVMQNPRHLVRRRGQEARLRCSPMKGHSHVYWYRQLPEEGLKFMVYLQKENIIDESGMPKERFSAEFPKEGPSILRIQQVVRGDSAAYFCASSPFGPGAGGTYEQYFGPGTRLTVT.

This clonotype was observed at least ten times. V is TRBV5-5 and J is TRBJ2-2; TRBD2 might be the D (6 bases). V was clipped by 1 base and J by 6 bases, with 13 bases between them. The CDR3 has 15 residues. In germline, CDR1 is SGHKS, CDR2 YYEKEE (reference sequence). The CDR3 sequence is CASSLHGGTAGELFF. CDR3 coding DNA: TGTGCCAGCAGCTTGCACGGCGGGACTGCCGGGGAGCTGTTTTTT.

This clonotype was seen many times. The chain employs TRBV5-1 and TRBJ2-1; TRBD2 might be the D (7 bases). CDR1 and CDR2 (germline): SGHRS, YFSETQ. The V end lost 7 bases, the J end lost 6 bases, and 17 bases lay between the germline ends. There are 14 residues in the CDR3. The CDR3 coding sequence is TGCGCCAGCGGGACTGGCGGGGGCCCCAATGAGCAGTTCTTC. This encodes CASGTGGGPNEQFF.

This clonotype was detected a few times. This chain connects TRBV20-1 to TRBJ2-3, with TRBD2 identical over 9 bases. The CDR3 sequence is 16 residues long. J gave up 4 bases and V 3 bases, and 11 bases lay outside the gene matches. Per the germline V gene, CDR1 is DFQATT and CDR2 is SNEGSKA (reference sequence). The CDR3, as DNA: TGCAGTGCTAGCCTCTGGCGGGAGGGCTTGGCAGATACGCAGTATTTT. Its translation is CSASLWREGLADTQYF.

V is TRBV6-5 and J is TRBJ2-5; weak D call: TRBD1 (7 bases). This CDR3 has 16 amino acids. Germline CDR1 reads MNHEY; CDR2 reads SVGAGI. The V and J ends lost 5 bases and 4 bases respectively, with 20 bases between them. As DNA, the CDR3 is TGTGCCAGCAGTCCTTCAGGGGGGACAGAAGGAGAGACCCAGTACTTC. Its protein product is CASSPSGGTEGETQYF.

This clonotype was counted many times. This rearrangement joins TRBV10-3 to TRBJ1-6; TRBD1 agrees at 9 bases. V shed 8 bases, J shed 6 bases, and the junction held 11 bases outside the gene matches. Germline V CDR1 and CDR2: ENHRY, SYGVKD. This CDR3 region has 16 residues. CDR3 region: CAIAQPRQGGNSPLHF. The DNA for the CDR3 is TGTGCCATCGCGCAGCCTAGACAGGGGGGTAATTCACCCCTCCACTTT.

This clonotype was observed at least ten times. The chain combines TRBV11-2 with TRBJ2-7, with TRBD2 as a possible D gene (6 bases). V was shortened by 4 bases and J by 3 bases, with 16 bases between the two germline ends. Germline CDR1 SGHAT, CDR2 FQNNGV. This CDR3 spans 15 amino acids. CDR3 DNA: TGTGCCAGCAGCTCCCCCAGGCGGGGATTCTACGAGCAGTACTTC. It translates to CASSSPRRGFYEQYF.

There are a few counts of this clonotype. The J gene is TRBJ2-5, the V gene TRBV7-2; 13 positions agree with TRBD2. Looked up from germline, CDR1 is SGHTA and CDR2 is FQGNSA. The ends lost 4 bases at V and 4 bases at J; junction bases unmatched: 6. The CDR3 spans 16 residues. The CDR3, as DNA: TGTGCCAGCAGCTACGGACTAGCGGGAGCAGGAGAGACCCAGTACTTC. This sequence encodes CASSYGLAGAGETQYF.

At least ten counts were recorded for this clonotype. This chain joins TRBV4-3 and TRBJ1-6; no clear D. The germline V and J ends were trimmed by 4 bases and 10 bases, with 17 bases remaining between them. This CDR3 is 15 amino acids long. From germline, CDR1 is LGHNA and CDR2 YSLEER. CDR3 nucleotide sequence: TGCGCCAGCAGCCCCTCGAGGGTTGGAGGGTCACCCCTCCACTTT. This gives the protein CASSPSRVGGSPLHF.

The chain recombines TRBV18 with TRBJ2-4, with D perhaps matching TRBD1 (5 bases). Looked up from germline, CDR1 is KGHSH and CDR2 is LQKENI. The CDR3 runs 15 residues. The V end lost 2 bases, the J end lost 0 bases, and 8 bases lay between the germline ends. CDR3 residues: CASSPGAGAKNIQYF. CDR3 nucleotide sequence: TGTGCCAGCTCACCAGGGGCTGGAGCCAAAAACATTCAGTACTTC.

V gene TRBV23-1 combines with J gene TRBJ2-2; 9 bases are shared with TRBD2. TRBV23-1 is known as an ORF, though its function is uncertain. The CDR3 has 16 residues. J was trimmed by 7 bases and V by 2 bases; bases with no gene match: 8. CDR3 sequence reads: CASSQEVAGDSGELFF. In nucleotides, the CDR3 is TGCGCCAGCAGTCAAGAAGTAGCGGGAGACAGCGGGGAGCTGTTTTTT.

This clonotype was counted ten times or more. This chain uses TRBV12-5 with TRBJ2-1; the match to TRBD1 covers 7 bases. The CDR3 totals 13 residues. V gave up 7 bases and J gave up 8 bases; unmatched junction bases: 8. The germline V gene has CDR1 LGHNT and CDR2 FRNRAP. The CDR3 loop is CASDGQAGDEQFF. The CDR3 DNA is TGTGCTAGTGACGGACAGGCCGGCGATGAGCAGTTCTTC.